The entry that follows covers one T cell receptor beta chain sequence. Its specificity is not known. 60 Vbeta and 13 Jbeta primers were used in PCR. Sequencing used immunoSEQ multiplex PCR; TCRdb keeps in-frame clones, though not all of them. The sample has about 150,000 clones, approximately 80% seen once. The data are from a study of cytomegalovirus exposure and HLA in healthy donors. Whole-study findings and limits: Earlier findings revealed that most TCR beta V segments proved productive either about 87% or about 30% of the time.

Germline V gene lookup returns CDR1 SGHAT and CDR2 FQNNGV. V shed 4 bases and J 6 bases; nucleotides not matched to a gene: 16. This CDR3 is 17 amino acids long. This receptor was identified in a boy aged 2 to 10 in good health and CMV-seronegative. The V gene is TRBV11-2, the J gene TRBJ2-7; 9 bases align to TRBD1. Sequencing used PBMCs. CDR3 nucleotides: TGTGCCAGCAGCTCAGACCGGGACAGGGATACCTACGGCGAGCAGTACTTC. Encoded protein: CASSSDRDRDTYGEQYF.